This entry is about one T cell receptor (beta chain). What it binds is not known. Trimming at V came to 2 bases and at J to 6 bases, leaving 3 bases not matched to a gene. The V gene's germline CDR1 is SGHRS and CDR2 YFSETQ. The CDR3 loop spans 13 amino acids. Time point given: pre-treatment baseline. One draw preceded checkpoint blockade; another followed its first cycle at week 3. No patient had earlier systemic cancer treatment, concurrent immunosuppressants, or another active cancer. A fixed DNA input of about 0.35 ug was used per bulk PBMC sample. Profiled with immunoSEQ multiplex PCR; TCRdb holds only in-frame clones, not every one. The repertoire holds 9,500 to 11,000 clones, with about 88% as singletons. This entry belongs to a study of blood T cell dynamics during melanoma immunotherapy. Points from the study as a whole: The study could not tell melanoma-specific clones from general immune activation.

This clonotype originated in a human donor with melanoma. The genes are TRBV5-1 and TRBJ1-2; 8 nucleotides match TRBD1. The starting material was blood, obtained from a patient treated with checkpoint blockade. CDR3 sequence: CASSFTGGDGYTF. CDR3 nucleotide sequence: TGCGCCAGCAGCTTTACAGGGGGAGATGGCTACACCTTC.